The clone carrying this T cell receptor beta chain showed up just a few times. The data were taken from a study of metastatic and nonmetastatic thyroid tumors. On the study more broadly: Repertoires from malignant and benign thyroid patients were compared across blood and tumor or nodule tissue.

Original methodology: The study took CDR3 differences across clinicopathological groups and made a distant-metastasis classifier for papillary thyroid cancer from them. TCRdb re-called clones from the PCR reads using MiXCR. For this entry, the V and J calls and clone size follow TCRdb and not the study's own pipeline. The data contain 24,000 or so clones, 10% to 15% of them singletons. Trimming took 5 bases from V and 10 from J, leaving 9 bases between them. The CDR3 is 11 amino acids. Germline values: CDR1 LNHNV, CDR2 YYDKDF (reference sequence). Each patient came to thyroid surgery without any prior treatment (of any kind).

The receptor's source is a female donor with papillary thyroid cancer or a benign thyroid nodule (not recorded which). Some clones in this sample may be carry-over from other donors' samples. The V call is TRBV15, the J call TRBJ2-1; D remains unclear. The source material was blood. DNA of the CDR3: TGTGCCACCAGCGAACGGAAAGAGCAGTTCTTC. Residues: CATSERKEQFF. Variable domain in full (rest from reference TRBV15 and TRBJ2-1): DAMVIQNPRYQVTQFGKPVTLSCSQTLNHNVMYWYQQKSSQAPKLLFHYYDKDFNNEADTPDNFQSRRPNTSFCFLDIRSPGLGDTAMYLCATSERKEQFFGPGTRLTVL.